This TCR beta chain is from a study of cytomegalovirus exposure and HLA in healthy donors. Germline V lookup: CDR1 MDHEN, CDR2 SYDVKM. Trimming left V 2 bases short and J 5 bases short, with 6 bases between. CDR3 length: 12 amino acids. Libraries were prepared by immunoSEQ multiplex PCR; TCRdb keeps only in-frame clonotypes and omits some of them. The data contain around 160,000 clones, more than 70% of them singletons. The donors were members of the validation cohort comprising some 130 subjects, separate from the approximately 670-subject first cohort. The clonotype comes from a man in his late teens or twenties in good health and CMV-seronegative. The sample was PBMCs. This chain joins TRBV28 and TRBJ1-2; D not resolved. CDR3 sequence: CASSLRDYGYTF. The DNA of the CDR3 is TGTGCCAGCAGTTTACGAGATTATGGCTACACCTTC.